This T cell receptor (beta chain) came from a study of lymphopenia after photon versus proton radiotherapy (dated by TCRdb to between 2017 and 2020). Study-wide context: In patients with gastrointestinal tumors who developed high-grade lymphopenia, the study compared the immunological effects of photon radiation therapy with those of proton radiation therapy. The study aimed to characterize how the two radiation modalities differ in their impact on the immune system. The 20 patients in the cohort had gastrointestinal tumors, were treated with either photon or proton therapy, and subsequently developed lymphopenia. Beyond this particular receptor, the publication reports: After the lymphocyte count nadir, repertoires from photon-treated patients showed oligoclonal expansion, particularly of CD8+ Temra cells, and this expansion drove the decline in diversity. During treatment, patients who received photon therapy lost naive T cells and TCR diversity and gained effector/memory populations, whereas patients who received proton therapy remained relatively stable. Across the cohort, among patients who died, a greater drop in TCR diversity after the nadir was inversely correlated with overall survival time. The survival association was assessed only in patients who died, and better survival with proton therapy was presented by the authors as a possibility rather than a demonstrated result.

Spanning cysteine to phenylalanine, the CDR3 consists of 13 amino acids. Only CDR3 DNA remains: 39 bases, in frame from the first base. V loses 2 bases of germline sequence and J loses 4 bases, and the interval between the two ends is 8 bases. Taken from the germline V gene, the CDR1 and CDR2 loops are SQVTM and ANQGSEA. The library was obtained by the immunoSEQ multiplex PCR assay. T cell repertoires were profiled with deep sequencing of rearranged TCR beta loci together with multiparametric flow cytometry. TCRdb limited this immuneACCESS table to in-frame rearrangements with V and J called. A share of clones is missing; checked studies link under half to unresolved V genes, and the rest is unexplained. This sample lists under 70,000 clones; 80% to 95% were detected once. Around 2.2% of the sample is in the top ten clones. Concerning this clone: Its specific antigen is unknown. No base quality values were provided; no much bigger clone lies one nucleotide off.

The clonotype was recovered from a middle-aged woman with cholangiocarcinoma. The sequence is built from TRBV29-1 and TRBJ1-4; no D gene can be assigned with confidence. The sample consisted of peripheral blood, taken from a patient treated with photon-based radiotherapy. CDR3 region: CSVELDLNEKLFF. The DNA sequence follows: TGCAGCGTTGAACTTGATCTTAATGAAAAACTGTTTTTT.